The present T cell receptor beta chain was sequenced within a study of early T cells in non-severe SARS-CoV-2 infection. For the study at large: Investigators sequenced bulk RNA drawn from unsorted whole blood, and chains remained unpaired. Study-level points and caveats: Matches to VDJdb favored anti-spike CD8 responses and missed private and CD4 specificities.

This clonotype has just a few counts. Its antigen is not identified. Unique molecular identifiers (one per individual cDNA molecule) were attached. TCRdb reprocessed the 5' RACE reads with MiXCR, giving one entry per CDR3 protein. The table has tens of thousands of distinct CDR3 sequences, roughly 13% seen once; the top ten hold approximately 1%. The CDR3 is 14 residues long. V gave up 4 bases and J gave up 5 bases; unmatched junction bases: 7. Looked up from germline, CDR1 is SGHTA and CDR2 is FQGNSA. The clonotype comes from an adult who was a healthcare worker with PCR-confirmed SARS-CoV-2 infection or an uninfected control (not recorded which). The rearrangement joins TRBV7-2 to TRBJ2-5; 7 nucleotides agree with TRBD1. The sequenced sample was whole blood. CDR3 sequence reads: CASSWRQGAETQYF. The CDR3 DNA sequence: TGTGCCAGCAGCTGGAGACAGGGTGCGGAGACCCAGTACTTC.